Shown below are 23 T cell receptor beta chains from a single sample sequenced in a study of shared clonotypes between healthy human individuals. The table came from immunoSEQ multiplex PCR; TCRdb's copy has only in-frame clones and leaves some out. The top ten hold 0.25% to 0.35% of the sample, which has 600,000 or so clones, 98% seen once. CD45RO-negative, CCR7-positively selected cells formed the naive CD8 fraction, excluding terminally differentiated effector memory CD45RA+ cells. Sequencing was done on a sample of naive CD8+ T cells sorted from blood. The receptors were gathered from a man aged 25 to 40 in good health.

This chain joins TRBV5-4 and TRBJ1-2, with a tentative D call TRBD1 (6 bases). V dropped 9 bases and J dropped 5 bases, with 14 bases sitting between them. The CDR3 runs to 12 residues. Germline-derived CDR1 and CDR2 are SGHNT and YYREEE (reference sequence). CDR3 nucleotides: TGTGCCACGACGGGGGGCTGGTATGGCTACACCTTC. Translating gives CATTGGWYGYTF.

The chain is built from TRBV7-9 and TRBJ1-1, with 9 positions matching TRBD1. There are 16 residues in the CDR3. Per germline, CDR1 SEHNR and CDR2 FQNEAQ (reference sequence). V shed 4 bases and J 5 bases; nucleotides not matched to a gene: 11. In DNA, the CDR3 is TGTGCCAGCAGCTCGACCCGGGACAGGGATTTGACTGAAGCTTTCTTT. This sequence encodes CASSSTRDRDLTEAFF.

This chain connects TRBV4-1 to TRBJ2-1; a possible D gene is TRBD2 (6 bases). This CDR3 has 13 amino acids. Germline V gene lookup returns CDR1 MGHRA and CDR2 YSYEKL. Trimming took off 6 bases at V and 2 bases at J, with 8 bases between the two ends. The CDR3 reads CASSRETYNEQFF. CDR3 nucleotides: TGCGCCAGCAGTCGGGAGACCTACAATGAGCAGTTCTTC.

The V gene is TRBV5-1, the J gene TRBJ2-7; 9 nucleotides align to TRBD2. The V segment lost 0 bases and the J segment 3 bases; nucleotides outside the gene matches: 16. Germline CDR1 and CDR2: SGHRS and YFSETQ. The CDR3 spans 19 residues. The CDR3 loop is CASSLGVAGEPRGLYEQYF. The CDR3 DNA is TGCGCCAGCAGCTTGGGTGTAGCGGGAGAGCCCCGGGGACTCTACGAGCAGTACTTC.

The rearrangement joins TRBV9 to TRBJ2-1, with 8 bases that match TRBD2. J gave up 0 bases and V 0 bases, and 8 bases lay outside the gene matches. Germline CDR1 is SGDLS and CDR2 is YYNGEE. This CDR3 has 18 amino acids. The CDR3 region has the DNA TGTGCCAGCAGCGTAGCTCGGTCCGCGGGGGGCTCCTACAATGAGCAGTTCTTC. Encoded protein: CASSVARSAGGSYNEQFF.

V and J are TRBV7-6 and TRBJ2-1; possibly TRBD1 for D (5 bases). CDR3 length: 17 residues. V gave up 0 bases and J gave up 4 bases, with 16 bases separating them. Germline CDR1 and CDR2: SGHVS and FNYEAQ. The CDR3 bases are TGTGCCAGCAGCTTAGCGCGTTGGGCAGGGCTTTACAATGAGCAGTTCTTC. Protein: CASSLARWAGLYNEQFF.

In nucleotides, the CDR3 is TGTGCCATCAGTGAGACTAGCGGGGGGGCCTACGAGCAGTACTTC. It specifies CAISETSGGAYEQYF. The rearrangement uses TRBV10-3 and TRBJ2-7, with 13 bases fitting TRBD2. Trimming removed 2 bases from V and 2 bases from J; junction bases left unmatched: 0. CDR1 and CDR2 from the germline V gene are ENHRY and SYGVKD. CDR3 length: 15 residues.

The chain recombines TRBV27 with TRBJ2-1; perhaps TRBD2 as D (6 bases). The CDR3 spans 21 residues. The V and J ends lost 2 bases and 5 bases respectively, with 31 bases between them. Germline loops: CDR1 MNHEY, CDR2 SMNVEV (reference sequence). The DNA of the CDR3 is TGTGCCAGCAGTTTAACGGCTAGGCCGGGGGTTGAAACGGGATCCCACAATGAGCAGTTCTTC. Its protein is CASSLTARPGVETGSHNEQFF.

About this clone itself: At the DNA level, this CDR3 is encoded by other sequences in the same sample as well. V gene TRBV29-1 combines with J gene TRBJ2-1; no clear D. V dropped 2 bases and J dropped 3 bases, with 8 bases sitting between them. The germline gives CDR1 SQVTM, CDR2 ANQGSEA. The CDR3 sequence is 13 residues long. CDR3 loop: CSVEIVSYNEQFF. The CDR3 DNA sequence: TGCAGCGTTGAAATTGTCAGCTACAATGAGCAGTTCTTC.

The J gene is TRBJ2-7, the V gene TRBV4-1, with TRBD2 identical over 10 bases. The V segment lost 2 bases and the J segment 2 bases; nucleotides outside the gene matches: 3. There are 15 residues in the CDR3. Per germline, CDR1 MGHRA and CDR2 YSYEKL. CDR3 coding DNA: TGCGCCAGCAGCCAAAGGACTAGCGGACCCTACGAGCAGTACTTC. Translation gives CASSQRTSGPYEQYF.

The rearrangement joins TRBV7-2 to TRBJ2-2; D may be TRBD1 (5 bases). From germline, CDR1 is SGHTA and CDR2 FQGNSA. Trimming left V 3 bases short and J 7 bases short, with 12 bases between. CDR3 length equals 14 residues. CDR3 region: CASSFGSGLGELFF. Here the CDR3 DNA reads TGTGCCAGCAGCTTTGGGTCAGGGCTCGGGGAGCTGTTTTTT.

This clone was seen only once. This chain uses TRBV28 with TRBJ1-1, with D uncertain. V was shortened by 6 bases and J by 0 bases, with 8 bases between the two germline ends. Germline-derived CDR1 and CDR2 are MDHEN and SYDVKM. This CDR3 is 13 amino acids long. This chain's CDR3 is CASRPEVNTEAFF. CDR3 coding DNA: TGTGCCAGCAGACCTGAAGTGAACACTGAAGCTTTCTTT.

This clone was recorded only once. This chain uses TRBV6-5 with TRBJ2-1; D possibly corresponds to TRBD1 (6 bases). In germline, CDR1 is MNHEY, CDR2 SVGAGI. V was trimmed by 5 bases and J by 8 bases, leaving 16 bases between them. The length of the CDR3 is 14 residues. This chain's CDR3 is CASSPDSQVDEQFF. The CDR3 DNA is TGTGCCAGCAGTCCGGACAGCCAAGTAGATGAGCAGTTCTTC.

The rearrangement joins TRBV6-5 to TRBJ2-1; tentatively, D is TRBD1 (6 bases). CDR3 length equals 16 residues. Trimming removed 2 bases from V and 7 bases from J, with 18 bases in between. CDR1 is MNHEY, CDR2 SVGAGI, per germline. This CDR3 reads CASSYPLGQGSNEQFF. CDR3 bases: TGTGCCAGCAGTTACCCTTTAGGGCAGGGGTCAAATGAGCAGTTCTTC.

The rearrangement links TRBV9 to TRBJ2-7; possibly TRBD2 for D (5 bases). Germline lookup yields CDR1 SGDLS and CDR2 YYNGEE. The CDR3 has 13 residues. V lost 7 bases, J lost 4 bases, and 15 bases lay in between. The CDR3 reads CASSFSGAYEQYF. Written as DNA, the CDR3 is TGTGCCAGCTCATTCAGCGGAGCATACGAGCAGTACTTC.

This chain uses TRBV7-2 with TRBJ2-1; D gene uncertain. From germline, CDR1 is SGHTA and CDR2 FQGNSA. This CDR3 has 15 amino acids. Trimming removed 4 bases at V and 0 bases at J, with 10 bases between. The CDR3 DNA follows: TGTGCCAGCAGCTCGGTACATAACTCCTACAATGAGCAGTTCTTC. Protein sequence: CASSSVHNSYNEQFF.

Comment on this clone: The same CDR3 can be traced to other DNA sequences in this sample. The chain joins TRBV27 to TRBJ2-7; D gene ambiguous. This CDR3 has 11 residues. V lost 6 bases and J lost 3, with 6 bases in between. Germline lookup yields CDR1 MNHEY and CDR2 SMNVEV (reference sequence). The CDR3 DNA follows: TGTGCCAGCAGAGGCGGCTACGAGCAGTACTTC. Amino acids: CASRGGYEQYF.

The chain employs TRBV9 and TRBJ2-1; 10 bases match TRBD2. The CDR3 is made up of 16 amino acids. Germline loops: CDR1 SGDLS, CDR2 YYNGEE. J gave up 3 bases and V 7 bases, and 10 bases lay outside the gene matches. CDR3: CASLVEGLADYNEQFF. The CDR3 DNA sequence: TGTGCCAGCCTCGTCGAAGGACTAGCGGACTACAATGAGCAGTTCTTC. Variable domain in full (rest from reference TRBV9 and TRBJ2-1): DSGVTQTPKHLITATGQRVTLRCSPRSGDLSVYWYQQSLDQGLQFLIQYYNGEERAKGNILERFSAQQFPDLHSELNLSSLELGDSALYFCASLVEGLADYNEQFFGPGTRLTVL.

The chain uses TRBV27 and TRBJ1-5; 7 positions agree with TRBD1. CDR3 size: 15 residues. Germline V gene sequence: CDR1 MNHEY, CDR2 SMNVEV (reference sequence). V was clipped by 2 bases and J by 3 bases; unmatched bases: 4. CDR3 coding DNA: TGTGCCAGCAGTTTAAGAGGGGGCGTCAATCAGCCCCAGCATTTT. The encoded protein is CASSLRGGVNQPQHF.

The J gene is TRBJ2-7, the V gene TRBV6-5; 9 bases line up with TRBD2. Germline loops: CDR1 MNHEY, CDR2 SVGAGI. The V segment lost 3 bases and the J segment 5 bases; nucleotides outside the gene matches: 5. CDR3 length equals 14 residues. CDR3 DNA: TGTGCCAGCAGTTATAGCGGGAGCGTCAACGAGCAGTACTTC. Its translation: CASSYSGSVNEQYF.

The V and J genes are TRBV27 and TRBJ2-7, with D maybe TRBD1 (5 bases). V lost 0 bases, J lost 3 bases, and 12 bases lay in between. The germline CDR1 and CDR2 sequences are MNHEY and SMNVEV (reference sequence). The CDR3 extends over 15 amino acids. This CDR3 reads CASSLSNPGHYEQYF. CDR3 coding DNA: TGTGCCAGCAGTTTATCGAATCCAGGACACTACGAGCAGTACTTC.

The chain recombines TRBV15 with TRBJ2-7; D may correspond to TRBD1 or TRBD2 (6 bases each). CDR1 is LNHNV, CDR2 YYDKDF, per germline (reference sequence). CDR3 size: 15 residues. V lost 6 bases, J lost 2 bases, and 17 bases lay in between. The DNA of the CDR3 is TGTGCCACCAGGGAAGCTAGGGGGGAGACCTACGAGCAGTACTTC. The encoded protein is CATREARGETYEQYF.

The chain couples TRBV4-1 to TRBJ2-1; D not resolved. The CDR3 loop spans 13 amino acids. Germline V CDR1 and CDR2: MGHRA, YSYEKL. The V end was cut by 1 base, the J end by 4 bases, with 5 bases between. The CDR3 DNA is TGCGCCAGCAGCCAAGCAGAGTACAATGAGCAGTTCTTC. Translated: CASSQAEYNEQFF.